The clone carrying this T cell receptor (beta chain) has more than one count but fewer than ten. This entry is derived from a study of T cells after yellow fever vaccination. Conversion of TCR transcripts into cDNA relied on 5'RACE template switching, which added a universal primer site and UMIs. In TCRdb, the 5' RACE reads were re-called with MiXCR into one record per CDR3 protein. The table has about 74,000 distinct CDR3 sequences, approximately 6.9% seen once. The length of the CDR3 is 15 residues. Germline V lookup: CDR1 SGHTA, CDR2 FQGNSA. Between the trimmed V and J ends, which lost 8 bases and 6 bases, there was a span of 20 bases.

The clonotype originates from a man aged 18 to 29 who received the YFV17D yellow fever vaccine. V and J are TRBV7-2 and TRBJ1-5, with D possibly matching TRBD1 (6 bases). The sample was CD8+ T cells sorted from PBMCs, taken 5 days after the first yellow fever vaccination. The CDR3 loop reads CASARAGHLGQPQHF. The CDR3 coding sequence is TGTGCCAGCGCAAGGGCGGGACACCTGGGTCAGCCCCAGCATTTT.